This entry lists 14 T cell receptor beta chains sequenced from one sample in a study of cytomegalovirus exposure and HLA in healthy donors. PCR primers comprised 60 Vbeta and 13 Jbeta primers. Measured with immunoSEQ multiplex PCR; TCRdb has only the in-frame clones, and not every one. The sample contains more than 150,000 clones, less than 90% of which appear only once. The sequenced sample consisted of PBMCs. The receptors were gathered from a girl aged 5-17 years in good health and CMV-seropositive.

V usage is TRBV7-2 and J usage is TRBJ1-1; D gene unclear. This CDR3 contains 12 residues. V gave up 7 bases and J gave up 5 bases, with 11 bases separating them. Germline V lookup: CDR1 SGHTA, CDR2 FQGNSA. The CDR3, as DNA: TGTGCCAGCATGGGCCCGTGGACTGAAGCTTTCTTT. It codes for CASMGPWTEAFF.

The V call is TRBV7-2, the J call TRBJ1-2; 8 bases match TRBD1. CDR1 SGHTA and CDR2 FQGNSA come from the germline V gene. Unmatched junction bases numbered 12, after V lost 3 bases and J lost 3 bases. The CDR3 covers 17 residues. The CDR3 DNA reads TGTGCCAGCAGCTTGGTGTACAGGGGGGATTACTACTATGGCTACACCTTC. This translates into CASSLVYRGDYYYGYTF.

V usage is TRBV11-2 and J usage is TRBJ2-3, with 7 bases identical to TRBD1. J lost 5 bases, V lost 5 bases, and 10 bases had no gene match. CDR3 size: 15 residues. Germline V gives CDR1 SGHAT, CDR2 FQNNGV. Here the CDR3 DNA reads TGTGCCAGCAGCCTTCGAAGGGGGCGCGTAGATACGCAGTATTTT. It codes for CASSLRRGRVDTQYF.

The rearrangement links TRBV6-4 to TRBJ1-5; the D gene is possibly TRBD1 (6 bases). V lost 7 bases to trimming and J lost 3 bases, with 10 bases between them. Per the germline V gene, CDR1 is MRHNA and CDR2 is SNTAGT. The CDR3 consists of 13 residues. DNA of the CDR3: TGTGCCAGCATCAGGGGTTCCAATCAGCCCCAGCATTTT. This codes for CASIRGSNQPQHF.

The chain is built from TRBV10-3 and TRBJ2-2; TRBD1 agrees at 9 bases. V shed 4 bases and J 3 bases; nucleotides not matched to a gene: 12. The CDR3 is 18 amino acids. Germline assignment: CDR1 ENHRY and CDR2 SYGVKD. This CDR3 is CAISVPPSRTGDTGELFF. CDR3 bases: TGTGCCATCAGTGTCCCCCCGAGCAGGACAGGGGACACCGGGGAGCTGTTTTTT.

The CDR3 loop reads CASSFWDRGGDTQYF. The CDR3, as DNA: TGCGCCAGCAGCTTTTGGGACAGGGGGGGAGATACGCAGTATTTT. The genes are TRBV5-1 and TRBJ2-3, with 11 bases lining up with TRBD1. The germline CDR1 and CDR2 sequences are SGHRS and YFSETQ. The V segment lost 2 bases and the J segment 5 bases; nucleotides outside the gene matches: 4. The CDR3 extends over 15 amino acids. The full variable domain, completed using reference TRBV5-1 and TRBJ2-3, is KAGVTQTPRYLIKTRGQQVTLSCSPISGHRSVSWYQQTPGQGLQFLFEYFSETQRNKGNFPGRFSGRQFSNSRSEMNVSTLELGDSALYLCASSFWDRGGDTQYFGPGTRLTVL.

The chain couples TRBV9 to TRBJ2-3; a weak D match, TRBD1 (5 bases). The CDR3 totals 15 residues. V was cut by 0 bases and J by 3 bases, with 11 bases left in between. Germline V gene data show CDR1 as SGDLS and CDR2 as YYNGEE. The CDR3 DNA reads as TGTGCCAGCAGCGTAGTGGCAGGGAAGACAGATACGCAGTATTTT. It encodes CASSVVAGKTDTQYF. The variable domain in full, completed from reference TRBV9 and TRBJ2-3, reads DSGVTQTPKHLITATGQRVTLRCSPRSGDLSVYWYQQSLDQGLQFLIQYYNGEERAKGNILERFSAQQFPDLHSELNLSSLELGDSALYFCASSVVAGKTDTQYFGPGTRLTVL.

V usage is TRBV7-9 and J usage is TRBJ2-7; 8 bases fit TRBD2. Trimming took 1 base from V and 6 from J; bases not matched to a gene: 8. Germline V gene sequence: CDR1 SEHNR, CDR2 FQNEAQ (reference sequence). The CDR3 is 15 residues long. CDR3 bases: TGTGCCAGCAGCTTAGAAGGGACTAGACGCACCGAGCAGTACTTC. It is translated as CASSLEGTRRTEQYF.

The chain recombines TRBV5-4 with TRBJ2-3, with 10 bases identical to TRBD1. Trimming cost V 0 bases and J 3 bases; bases outside gene matches: 4. Looked up from germline, CDR1 is SGHNT and CDR2 is YYREEE (reference sequence). There are 16 residues in the CDR3. CDR3 coding DNA: TGTGCCAGCAGCTTGGGACAGGGGGCTTGGACAGATACGCAGTATTTT. It encodes CASSLGQGAWTDTQYF.

J is TRBJ1-1 and V is TRBV30; TRBD1 might be the D (5 bases). Looked up from germline, CDR1 is GTSNPN and CDR2 is SVGIG (reference sequence). The CDR3 extends over 13 amino acids. Deletions cut 5 bases from V and 4 bases from J, with 14 bases between. The CDR3 loop is CAWVPEGVTEAFF. In nucleotides, the CDR3 is TGTGCCTGGGTCCCCGAAGGGGTCACTGAAGCTTTCTTT.

The V and J genes are TRBV6-5 and TRBJ1-1; TRBD1 might be the D (5 bases). The CDR3 contains 15 residues. V was trimmed by 3 bases and J by 3 bases, leaving 14 bases between them. The germline CDR1 and CDR2 sequences are MNHEY and SVGAGI. CDR3 nucleotide sequence: TGTGCCAGCAGTTATGGGCAGGGCGGTGACACTGAAGCTTTCTTT. Translating gives CASSYGQGGDTEAFF.

The V and J genes are TRBV11-2 and TRBJ2-7, with a weak D call TRBD2 (6 bases). Per the germline V gene, CDR1 is SGHAT and CDR2 is FQNNGV. The CDR3 has 17 amino acids. Trimming pared 5 bases from V and 0 bases from J, leaving 20 bases between. The CDR3 DNA follows: TGTGCCAGCAGCATACGGGGTAGCGGTTCCAGCTCCTACGAGCAGTACTTC. Protein sequence: CASSIRGSGSSSYEQYF.

J is TRBJ2-5 and V is TRBV19, with D unclear. Germline CDR1 is LNHDA and CDR2 is SQIVND (reference sequence). The CDR3 spans 12 residues. The germline V and J ends were trimmed by 4 bases and 5 bases, with 8 bases remaining between them. The CDR3 sequence is CASSTGWETQYF. In nucleotides, the CDR3 is TGTGCCAGTAGTACCGGGTGGGAGACCCAGTACTTC.

This clone showed up just once. CDR3 loop: CASSPYGGRAYQETQYF. CDR3 bases: TGTGCCAGCAGCCCCTACGGGGGGCGGGCCTACCAAGAGACCCAGTACTTC. The genes are TRBV7-6 and TRBJ2-5; possibly TRBD2 for D (7 bases). CDR1 is SGHVS and CDR2 is FNYEAQ in the germline V gene. CDR3 length equals 17 residues. Trimming left V 5 bases short and J 0 bases short, with 19 bases between.